This TCR beta chain was sequenced for a study of monozygotic twins with cystic fibrosis. Study conclusions and caveats: Monozygotic CF twin pairs shared significantly more nucleotide-identical clonotypes than unrelated CF individuals did. Low clonality (median roughly 0.009) suggested a mostly naive repertoire. Age, concordance and disease severity did not associate with shared CDR3 numbers. V usage most resembled the co-twin in 13 of 16 pairs.

TCRdb keeps only in-frame clones here, not all; method: immunoSEQ multiplex PCR. The sample has around 34,000 clones; just over 65% are singletons. A word on this clone: Its specificity is not known.

The germline V and J ends were trimmed by 4 bases and 8 bases, with 14 bases remaining between them. The CDR3 totals 14 residues. Germline V gene sequence: CDR1 ENHRY, CDR2 SYGVKD. The clonotype was recovered from a girl under 18 with cystic fibrosis. The V call is TRBV10-3, the J call TRBJ1-4; D may be TRBD1 (5 bases). The sequencing input was blood. CDR3 protein: CAISVATGGEKLFF. The DNA of the CDR3 is TGTGCCATCAGTGTCGCAACTGGGGGGGAAAAACTGTTTTTT.